These T cell receptor beta chains were read from a single sample in a study of blood T cells in healthy people across ages. TCRdb re-called the 5' RACE reads through MiXCR, storing one row per CDR3 protein. The sample holds about 1.8 million distinct CDR3 sequences; 49% are singletons and the top ten take roughly 2.1%. The sequenced sample consisted of blood. The receptors shown here come from a woman in her thirties or forties in good health. The CDR3 runs from the conserved cysteine through the conserved F or W. The D gene is left open where the match is weak. Size is stated for part of the rows, as once, few or many counts, or as a class when the clone is expanded.

j_call	clone_size	cdr3_length	v_call	d_call	cdr3_nt	cdr3_aa
TRBJ2-1	.	16	TRBV2	TRBD2	TGTGCCAGCAGTGGGCCGGGACTAGCGGGGGTCAATGAGCAGTTCTTC	CASSGPGLAGVNEQFF
TRBJ1-4	.	16	TRBV6-5	.	TGTGCCAGCAGTCCAGCCCCGGCAGGAACTAATGAAAAACTGTTTTTT	CASSPAPAGTNEKLFF
TRBJ2-5	.	15	TRBV5-1	TRBD2	TGCGCCAGCAGACGCTCCGGGGGGGGTGAAGAGACCCAGTACTTC	CASRRSGGGEETQYF
TRBJ2-5	few	14	TRBV20-1	TRBD2	TGCAGTGGCGGGGCTAGCGGGCAACAAGAGACCCAGTACTTC	CSGGASGQQETQYF
TRBJ1-6	.	15	TRBV25-1	.	TGTGCCAGCAGCCGAACAACTCAAGTGAATTCACCCCTCCACTTT	CASSRTTQVNSPLHF
TRBJ2-5	few	14	TRBV7-2	.	TGTGCCAGCAGCTTAAGGGCTCTTTCGGAGACCCAGTACTTC	CASSLRALSETQYF
TRBJ2-5	.	17	TRBV5-1	TRBD1	TGCGCCAGCAGCTTGGGGGCTTGTCAGGGGGCCGGAGAGACCCAGTACTTC	CASSLGACQGAGETQYF
TRBJ2-7	.	15	TRBV27	.	TGTGCCAGCAGTTTACTGGCGGGGGCCACTAGGGAGCAGTACTTC	CASSLLAGATREQYF
TRBJ2-1	.	13	TRBV5-6	.	TGTGCCAGCAGCTTGGAGGAATACGATGAGCAGTTCTTC	CASSLEEYDEQFF
TRBJ2-1	once	18	TRBV5-1	TRBD2	TGCGCCAGCAGCCCCGAGTTCGGGGAGCGGGGTACCATCACGGAGCAGTTCTTC	CASSPEFGERGTITEQFF
TRBJ2-3	.	15	TRBV28	.	TGTGCCAGCAGCTTCTACAGGGGGGAGGGAGATACGCAGTATTTT	CASSFYRGEGDTQYF
TRBJ2-1	.	16	TRBV4-3	TRBD2	TGCGCCAGCAGCCAAGATATAAGCGGGGGGTACAATGAGCAGTTCTTC	CASSQDISGGYNEQFF
TRBJ1-2	.	17	TRBV12-3/TRBV12-4	TRBD1	TGTGCCAGCAGTTCCGGAGCAGGGGGCCGACTCGACTATGGCTACACCTTC	CASSSGAGGRLDYGYTF
TRBJ2-3	.	15	TRBV11-2	TRBD2	TGTGCGTCGGGACTAGCGGGACATAGCACAGATACGCAGTATTTT	CASGLAGHSTDTQYF
TRBJ2-7	.	14	TRBV20-1	TRBD1	TGCAGTGCTAGCCCCAGGGGGCTCTCCTACGAGCAGTACTTC	CSASPRGLSYEQYF
TRBJ2-1	few	15	TRBV12-3/TRBV12-4	.	TGTGCCAGCAGTCTAATCGGGACGGCATACAATGAGCAGTTCTTC	CASSLIGTAYNEQFF
TRBJ2-5	once	16	TRBV5-1	.	TGCGCCAGCAGCTTTGGTCCCAGGGAGTACCAAGAGACCCAGTACTTC	CASSFGPREYQETQYF
TRBJ2-6	.	16	TRBV7-9	.	TGTGCCAGCAGCCCCCCCGTAGGGTTAGGGGCCAACGTCCTGACTTTC	CASSPPVGLGANVLTF
TRBJ1-6	many	13	TRBV6-1	TRBD1	TGTGCCAGCTCGGACAGGGCCAATTCACCCCTCCACTTT	CASSDRANSPLHF
TRBJ2-2	.	18	TRBV12-3/TRBV12-4	.	TGTGCCAGCAGCTTCCGGGACGGCTTTTTGACAGACACCGGGGAGCTGTTTTTT	CASSFRDGFLTDTGELFF
TRBJ2-6	.	17	TRBV7-9	TRBD1	TGTGCCAGCAGATCCGGACAGGGGGAGATGGGGGCCAACGTCCTGACTTTC	CASRSGQGEMGANVLTF
TRBJ2-7	many	14	TRBV20-1	.	TGCAGTGCTAGAGATTCGAACGGACCCTACGAGCAGTACTTC	CSARDSNGPYEQYF
TRBJ2-1	.	19	TRBV5-1	.	TGCGCCAGCAGCGGGAGTAGAACCCATGGTCCAACCTCCTACAATGAGCAGTTCTTC	CASSGSRTHGPTSYNEQFF
TRBJ2-1	.	14	TRBV5-6	TRBD1	TGTGCCAGCAACTGGGGGACAGCCTACAATGAGCAGTTCTTC	CASNWGTAYNEQFF
TRBJ1-4	once	17	TRBV7-2	TRBD1	TGTGCCAGCAGCTTATCCCCGGACAGGGAGGGAAATGAAAAACTGTTTTTT	CASSLSPDREGNEKLFF
TRBJ1-1	few	15	TRBV28	.	TGTGCCAGCAGTTTGCCCGGGACACTGAACACTGAAGCTTTCTTT	CASSLPGTLNTEAFF
TRBJ2-5	.	15	TRBV4-1	.	TGCGCCAGCAGCGCAGAGCCCTCGGGAGAAGAGACCCAGTACTTC	CASSAEPSGEETQYF
TRBJ2-3	.	14	TRBV10-3	.	TGTGCCATCGGGTTGGGGGCAGGCACAGATACGCAGTATTTT	CAIGLGAGTDTQYF
TRBJ2-7	.	16	TRBV6-2/TRBV6-3	.	TGTGCCAGCAGTTACGGCGTGGACAGCCACTCCTACGTGCAGTACTTC	CASSYGVDSHSYVQYF
TRBJ1-4	few	14	TRBV4-3	.	TGCGCCAGCAGCCAAGGAGGTCGCCGGGAAAAACTGTTTTTT	CASSQGGRREKLFF
TRBJ2-5	.	12	TRBV24-1	.	TGTGCCACCAGTGATGGTGGGCGGACCCAGTACTTC	CATSDGGRTQYF
TRBJ1-1	.	12	TRBV28	.	TGTGCCAGCAGTCCACGGGTCACTGAAGCTTTCTTT	CASSPRVTEAFF
TRBJ2-5	.	15	TRBV20-1	TRBD1	TGCAGTGCTAGAGATGGGGTAGGGGGCAGCGAGACCCAGTACTTC	CSARDGVGGSETQYF